This TCR beta chain is drawn from a study of blood T cell repertoires in COVID-19. The CDR3 runs 15 residues. V was cut by 8 bases and J by 0 bases, with 17 bases left in between. From germline, CDR1 is SGHRS and CDR2 YFSETQ. TCRdb's copy holds only in-frame clones and misses some; the assay was immunoSEQ multiplex PCR. The sample consists of 150,000 to 200,000 clones, about four fifths of them appearing once. The chain couples TRBV5-1 to TRBJ1-1, with D unclear. The specimen sequenced was peripheral blood. This clonotype was obtained from a man aged 65 to 79 who had recovered from COVID-19. CDR3: CASRPGLSMNTEAFF. For the CDR3, the DNA is TGCGCCAGTCGACCTGGACTGTCGATGAACACTGAAGCTTTCTTT.